A single sample gave rise to the 14 T cell receptor beta chains below, sequenced in a study of T cell clonotyping in hematopoietic cell transplantation. Produced via immunoSEQ multiplex PCR; TCRdb's table is partial and in-frame only. The table includes thousands of clones, about 39% detected once. Sample: peripheral blood mononuclear cells, taken 30 days after allogeneic stem cell transplant. The receptors come from a female patient in her 60s who had an allogeneic stem cell transplant, so the T cells may come from the graft donor. Some clones in this sample may be carry-over from other donors' samples.

This chain joins TRBV30 and TRBJ1-5, with a possible D match to TRBD1 (5 bases). This CDR3 contains 15 residues. Germline CDR1 is GTSNPN and CDR2 is SVGIG (reference sequence). Trimming removed 0 bases from V and 2 bases from J, with 11 bases in between. The CDR3 DNA follows: TGTGCCTGGAGTGTGGGGCGGAGGGGCAATCAGCCCCAGCATTTT. This encodes CAWSVGRRGNQPQHF.

This clone has just a few counts. This chain joins TRBV29-1 and TRBJ2-7; 7 bases are shared with TRBD1. Trimming removed 8 bases from V and 4 bases from J; junction bases left unmatched: 8. Germline CDR1 SQVTM, CDR2 ANQGSEA. The CDR3 loop spans 12 amino acids. CDR3 nucleotide sequence: TGCAGCATCAAAACAGGGGCATACGAGCAGTACTTC. Translation: CSIKTGAYEQYF.

The CDR3 region is CASSQDGQVTDTQYF. In DNA form, the CDR3 reads TGTGCCAGCAGCCAAGATGGGCAGGTCACAGATACGCAGTATTTT. The chain uses TRBV4-2 and TRBJ2-3; no definite D call. V was shortened by 0 bases and J by 2 bases, with 9 bases between the two germline ends. CDR1 is LGHNA and CDR2 is YNFKEQ in the germline V gene. The CDR3 sequence is 15 residues long.

The chain employs TRBV29-1 and TRBJ2-7, with D hard to call. The V and J ends lost 6 bases and 2 bases respectively, with 11 bases between them. The CDR3 covers 12 residues. Germline loops: CDR1 SQVTM, CDR2 ANQGSEA. The CDR3 here is CSVVLPPYEQYF. In DNA form, the CDR3 reads TGCAGCGTCGTATTACCGCCCTACGAGCAGTACTTC.

V is TRBV30 and J is TRBJ2-4; no clear D gene. The CDR3 loop spans 15 amino acids. Germline CDR1 is GTSNPN and CDR2 is SVGIG (reference sequence). V was shortened by 4 bases and J by 7 bases, with 20 bases between the two germline ends. The CDR3 reads CAWTSPLRDGNIQYF. For the CDR3, the DNA is TGTGCCTGGACCTCCCCCCTACGCGACGGGAACATTCAGTACTTC.

The CDR3 DNA follows: TGTGCCTGGAGTGGGGGGGGGAAAAAAGCTTTCTTT. Protein sequence: CAWSGGGKKAFF. This chain links TRBV30 with TRBJ1-1; maybe TRBD1 (5 bases). Looked up from germline, CDR1 is GTSNPN and CDR2 is SVGIG (reference sequence). V was cut by 1 base and J by 9 bases, with 12 bases left in between. The CDR3 is 12 residues long. Supplemented by reference TRBV30 and TRBJ1-1, the full variable domain reads SQTIHQWPATLVQPVGSPLSLECTVEGTSNPNLYWYRQAAGRGLQLLFYSVGIGQISSEVPQNLSASRPQDRQFILSSKKLLLSDSGFYLCAWSGGGKKAFFGQGTRLTVV.

The chain combines TRBV29-1 with TRBJ1-4; possible D gene TRBD1, 5 bases. The CDR3 consists of 13 residues. Germline V gene data show CDR1 as SQVTM and CDR2 as ANQGSEA. Trimming cost V 7 bases and J 3 bases, with 12 bases left between them. The CDR3 DNA reads TGCAGCGCAGAGGGACGGGCTAATGAAAAACTGTTTTTT. It is translated as CSAEGRANEKLFF.

This clone occurred a few times. The chain carries TRBV4-3 and TRBJ1-3; D gene unclear. The CDR3 length is 15 residues. The germline gives CDR1 LGHNA, CDR2 YSLEER. The ends were cut back, 0 bases at V and 0 bases at J, with 6 bases in the middle. The DNA for the CDR3 is TGCGCCAGCAGCCAAGATGAGGGCTCTGGAAACACCATATATTTT. Protein sequence: CASSQDEGSGNTIYF.

The rearrangement links TRBV5-1 to TRBJ2-3; D is possibly TRBD1 (5 bases). Germline V CDR1 and CDR2: SGHRS, YFSETQ. This CDR3 has 14 residues. The ends were cut back, 3 bases at V and 3 bases at J, with 11 bases in the middle. CDR3 loop: CASSSRDRTDTQYF. The CDR3 bases are TGCGCCAGCAGCTCCAGGGATAGGACAGATACGCAGTATTTT. Filled out from reference TRBV5-1 and TRBJ2-3, the complete variable domain reads KAGVTQTPRYLIKTRGQQVTLSCSPISGHRSVSWYQQTPGQGLQFLFEYFSETQRNKGNFPGRFSGRQFSNSRSEMNVSTLELGDSALYLCASSSRDRTDTQYFGPGTRLTVL.

On this clone: An end of the junction differs from the germline gene, which may be a read error. J is TRBJ2-7 and V is TRBV4-1, with D tentatively TRBD2 (5 bases). This CDR3 comprises 13 residues. CDR1 is MGHRA, CDR2 YSYEKL, per germline. CDR3 protein: CASSPREDYEQYF. The DNA for the CDR3 is TGCGCTAGCAGCCCCCGGGAAGACTACGAGCAGTACTTC.

The chain carries TRBV29-1 and TRBJ1-2, with D tentatively TRBD1 (5 bases). Trimming cost V 7 bases and J 3 bases, with 18 bases left between them. CDR1 is SQVTM, CDR2 ANQGSEA, per germline. CDR3 length: 14 residues. The CDR3 sequence is CSGADTGGHYGYTF. CDR3 nucleotides: TGCAGCGGGGCGGACACGGGGGGACACTATGGCTACACCTTC.

The V and J genes are TRBV6-1 and TRBJ2-5, with unresolved D. CDR1 and CDR2 from the germline V gene are MNHNS and SASEGT. This CDR3 is built from 10 residues. Trimming shortened V by 7 bases and J by 3 bases, and 3 bases separated the two germline ends. CDR3 in amino acids: CASIEETQYF. The CDR3 nucleotides read TGTGCCAGCATCGAAGAGACCCAGTACTTC.

This clone was seen a single time. This chain uses TRBV29-1 with TRBJ2-2; D may be TRBD1 or TRBD2 (6 bases each). The germline V and J ends were trimmed by 7 bases and 0 bases, with 9 bases remaining between them. The germline gives CDR1 SQVTM, CDR2 ANQGSEA. CDR3 size: 13 residues. The CDR3 nucleotides read TGCAGCGGCGGGACACCGAACACCGGGGAGCTGTTTTTT. It yields the protein CSGGTPNTGELFF.

A few counts support this clone. V is TRBV29-1 and J is TRBJ2-1; D gene uncertain. CDR1 and CDR2 from the germline V gene are SQVTM and ANQGSEA. The V end was cut by 7 bases, the J end by 4 bases, with 14 bases between. CDR3 size: 13 residues. CDR3 amino acids: CSAERRNYNEQFF. The CDR3 region has the DNA TGCAGCGCTGAGAGACGGAATTACAATGAGCAGTTCTTC.